What follows describes a single T cell receptor beta chain. This clone may be a read error of a much larger clone one base away. RNA transcripts yielded amplified TCR beta CDR3 regions. HTBI primers were the set used in a first-round RT-PCR of the TCR CDR3. Via MiXCR, TCRdb re-called the multiplex PCR reads, giving one row per CDR3 protein. In the table there are around 99,000 distinct CDR3 sequences, roughly 15% of which are singletons. This record comes from a study of T cells in Graves' hyperthyroidism and ophthalmopathy. The CDR3 sequence is 15 residues long. Germline loops: CDR1 MNHGY, CDR2 SVAAGI.

The clonotype comes from a woman aged 45-59 years with Graves' hyperthyroidism. Material for sequencing was blood. V usage is TRBV6-9 and J usage is TRBJ2-1; D is possibly TRBD1 or TRBD2 (5 bases each). CDR3 region: CASSWSRDPDNGQFF. As DNA, the CDR3 is TGTGCCAGCAGTTGGAGCCGGGACCCCGACAATGGGCAGTTCTTC.